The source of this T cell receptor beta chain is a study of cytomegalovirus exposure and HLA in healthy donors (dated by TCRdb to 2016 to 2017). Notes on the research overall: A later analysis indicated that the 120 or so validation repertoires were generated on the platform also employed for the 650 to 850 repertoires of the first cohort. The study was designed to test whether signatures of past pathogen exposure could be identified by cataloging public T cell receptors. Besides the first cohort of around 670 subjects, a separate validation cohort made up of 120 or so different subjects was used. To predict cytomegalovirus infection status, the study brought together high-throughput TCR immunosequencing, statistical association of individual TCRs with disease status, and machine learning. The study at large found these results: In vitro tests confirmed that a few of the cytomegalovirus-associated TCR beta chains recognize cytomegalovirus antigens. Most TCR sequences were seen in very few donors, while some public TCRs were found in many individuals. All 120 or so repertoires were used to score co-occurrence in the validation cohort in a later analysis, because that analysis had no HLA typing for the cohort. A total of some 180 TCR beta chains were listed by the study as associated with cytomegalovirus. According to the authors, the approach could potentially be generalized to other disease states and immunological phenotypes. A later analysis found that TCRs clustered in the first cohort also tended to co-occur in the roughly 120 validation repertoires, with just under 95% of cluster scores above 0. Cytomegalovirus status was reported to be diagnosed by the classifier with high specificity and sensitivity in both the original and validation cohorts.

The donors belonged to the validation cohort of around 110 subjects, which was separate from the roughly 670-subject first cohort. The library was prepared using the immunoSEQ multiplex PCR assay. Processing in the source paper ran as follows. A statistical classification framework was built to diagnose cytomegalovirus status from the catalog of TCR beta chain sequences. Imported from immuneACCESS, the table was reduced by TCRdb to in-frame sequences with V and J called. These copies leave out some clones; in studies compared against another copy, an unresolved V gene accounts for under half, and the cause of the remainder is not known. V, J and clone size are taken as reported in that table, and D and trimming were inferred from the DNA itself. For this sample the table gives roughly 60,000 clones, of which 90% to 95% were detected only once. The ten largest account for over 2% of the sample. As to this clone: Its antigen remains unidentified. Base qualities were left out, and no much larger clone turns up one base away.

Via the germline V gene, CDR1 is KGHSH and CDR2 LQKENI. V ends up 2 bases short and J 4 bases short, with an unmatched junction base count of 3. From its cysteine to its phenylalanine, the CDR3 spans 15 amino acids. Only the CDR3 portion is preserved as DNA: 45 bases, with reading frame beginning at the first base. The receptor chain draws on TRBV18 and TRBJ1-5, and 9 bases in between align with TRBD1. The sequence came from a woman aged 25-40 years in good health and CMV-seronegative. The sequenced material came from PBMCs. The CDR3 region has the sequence CASSPTGQGNQPQHF. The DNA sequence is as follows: TGTGCCAGCTCACCAACGGGACAGGGTAATCAGCCCCAGCATTTT. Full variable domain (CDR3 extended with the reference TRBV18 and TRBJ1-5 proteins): NAGVMQNPRHLVRRRGQEARLRCSPMKGHSHVYWYRQLPEEGLKFMVYLQKENIIDESGMPKERFSAEFPKEGPSILRIQQVVRGDSAAYFCASSPTGQGNQPQHFGDGTRLSIL.